The table lists the clone carrying this T cell receptor (beta chain) with many counts. Its antigen is unidentified. The sample is drawn from a study of post-analysis software for immune sequencing data. Unique molecular identifiers were carried by the TCR beta cDNA libraries. T cells numbering roughly 1 to 10 million yielded around 500,000 cDNA molecules. TCRdb reprocessed the PCR reads with MiXCR, giving one entry per CDR3 protein. Counted here are fewer than 850,000 distinct CDR3 sequences, less than 35% occurring once; the ten biggest clones make up 0.55% to 0.65%. Study results and limitations: Controls showed significantly higher normalized Chao1 diversity than did multiple sclerosis patients. Under F measure analysis, samples from one preparation batch co-clustered strongly. The five TRBV segments detected at higher frequency in patients than in controls included TRBV5-6, TRBV5-1 and TRBV20-1.

After removal of 0 bases from V and 12 bases from J, the junction contained 13 bases not matched to a gene. CDR1 and CDR2 from the germline V gene are SGHAT and FQNNGV. This CDR3 region has 16 residues. The rearrangement uses TRBV11-2 and TRBJ2-7, with 11 bases identical to TRBD1. The TCR originated in a girl between 5 and 17 years old with multiple sclerosis. Sequenced input: blood. The CDR3 coding sequence is TGTGCCAGCAGCTTAGATAGGGGACAGGGGGGATCTGGTCGGTACTTC. The encoded protein is CASSLDRGQGGSGRYF.